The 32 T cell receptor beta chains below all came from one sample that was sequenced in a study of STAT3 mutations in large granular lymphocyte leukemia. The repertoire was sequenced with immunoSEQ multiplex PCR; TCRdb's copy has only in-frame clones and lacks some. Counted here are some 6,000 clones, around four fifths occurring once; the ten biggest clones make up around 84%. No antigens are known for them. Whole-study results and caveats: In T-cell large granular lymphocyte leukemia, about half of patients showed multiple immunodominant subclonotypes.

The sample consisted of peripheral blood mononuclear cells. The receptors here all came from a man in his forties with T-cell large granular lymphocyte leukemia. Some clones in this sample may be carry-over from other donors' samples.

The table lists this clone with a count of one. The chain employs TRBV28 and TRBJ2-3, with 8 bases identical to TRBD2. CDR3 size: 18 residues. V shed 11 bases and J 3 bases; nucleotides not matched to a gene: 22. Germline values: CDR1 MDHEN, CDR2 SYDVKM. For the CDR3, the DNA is TGTGCCTCCCGATTTAGCGGGATTATTTGGGGGAGGACAGATACGCAGTATTTT. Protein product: CASRFSGIIWGRTDTQYF.

The CDR3 loop is CASSLGTGKNIQYF. Here the CDR3 DNA reads TGCGCCAGCAGCCTAGGGACAGGGAAAAACATTCAGTACTTC. The chain uses TRBV5-1 and TRBJ2-4; TRBD1 matches at 9 bases. CDR1 is SGHRS, CDR2 YFSETQ, per germline. Trimming removed 4 bases from V and 4 bases from J; junction bases left unmatched: 3. CDR3 length: 14 amino acids.

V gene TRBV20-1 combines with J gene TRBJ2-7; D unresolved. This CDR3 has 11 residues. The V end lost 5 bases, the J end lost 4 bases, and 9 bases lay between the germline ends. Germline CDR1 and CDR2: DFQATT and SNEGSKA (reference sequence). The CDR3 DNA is TGCAGTGCTTACAGAAATTACGAGCAGTACTTC. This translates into CSAYRNYEQYF.

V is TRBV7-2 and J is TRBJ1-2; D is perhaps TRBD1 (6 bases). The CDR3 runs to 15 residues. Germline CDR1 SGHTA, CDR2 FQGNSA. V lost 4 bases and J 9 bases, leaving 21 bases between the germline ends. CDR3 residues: CASSSIQGQGDRYTF. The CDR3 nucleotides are TGTGCCAGCAGCTCCATCCAGGGGCAGGGAGACCGCTACACCTTC.

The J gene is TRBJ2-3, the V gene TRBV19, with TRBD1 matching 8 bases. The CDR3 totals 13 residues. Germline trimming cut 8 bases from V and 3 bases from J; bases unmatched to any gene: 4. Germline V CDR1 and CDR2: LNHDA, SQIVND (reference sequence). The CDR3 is CASCRGRTDTQYF. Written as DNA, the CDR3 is TGTGCCAGTTGCAGGGGGCGGACAGATACGCAGTATTTT.

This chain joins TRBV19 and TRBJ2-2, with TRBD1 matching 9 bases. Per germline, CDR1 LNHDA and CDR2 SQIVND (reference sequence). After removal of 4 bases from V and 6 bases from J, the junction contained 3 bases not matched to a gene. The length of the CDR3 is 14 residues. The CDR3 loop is CASSTGQGAGELFF. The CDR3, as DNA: TGTGCCAGTAGTACGGGACAGGGAGCCGGGGAGCTGTTTTTT. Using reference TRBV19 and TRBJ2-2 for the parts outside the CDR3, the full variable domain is DGGITQSPKYLFRKEGQNVTLSCEQNLNHDAMYWYRQDPGQGLRLIYYSQIVNDFQKGDIAEGYSVSREKKESFPLTVTSAQKNPTAFYLCASSTGQGAGELFFGEGSRLTVL.

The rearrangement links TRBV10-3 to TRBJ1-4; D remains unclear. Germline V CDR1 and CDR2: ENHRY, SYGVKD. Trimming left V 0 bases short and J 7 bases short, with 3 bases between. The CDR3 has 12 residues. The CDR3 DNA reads TGTGCCATCAGTGAGTCAGTTGAAAAACTGTTTTTT. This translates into CAISESVEKLFF.

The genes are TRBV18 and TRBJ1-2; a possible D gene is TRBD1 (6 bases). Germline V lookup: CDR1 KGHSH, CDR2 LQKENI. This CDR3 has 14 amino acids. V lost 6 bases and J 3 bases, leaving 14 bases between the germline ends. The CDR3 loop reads CASSSGPGDYGYTF. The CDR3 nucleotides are TGTGCCAGCTCTTCTGGCCCAGGGGACTATGGCTACACCTTC.

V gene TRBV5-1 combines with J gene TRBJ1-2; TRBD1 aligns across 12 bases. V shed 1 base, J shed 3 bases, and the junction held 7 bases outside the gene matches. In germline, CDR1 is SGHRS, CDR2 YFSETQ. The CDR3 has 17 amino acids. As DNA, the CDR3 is TGCGCCAGCAGCTTGACCTCCGGGACAGGGGGCGACTATGGCTACACCTTC. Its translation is CASSLTSGTGGDYGYTF.

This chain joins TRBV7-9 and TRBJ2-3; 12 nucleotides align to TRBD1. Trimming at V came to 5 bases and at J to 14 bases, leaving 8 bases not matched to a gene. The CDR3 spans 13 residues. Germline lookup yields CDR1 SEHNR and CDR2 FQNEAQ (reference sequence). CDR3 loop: CASSRDRGLALYF. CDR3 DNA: TGTGCCAGCAGCCGGGACAGGGGGCTCGCGTTGTATTTT. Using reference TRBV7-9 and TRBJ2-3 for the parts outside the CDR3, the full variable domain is DTGVSQNPRHKITKRGQNVTFRCDPISEHNRLYWYRQTLGQGPEFLTYFQNEAQLEKSRLLSDRFSAERPKGSFSTLEIQRTEQGDSAMYLCASSRDRGLALYFGPGTRLTVL.

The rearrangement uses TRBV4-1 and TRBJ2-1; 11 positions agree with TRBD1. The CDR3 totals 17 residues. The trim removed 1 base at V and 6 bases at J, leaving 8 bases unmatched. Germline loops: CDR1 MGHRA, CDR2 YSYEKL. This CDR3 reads CASSQAPGTGGANEQFF. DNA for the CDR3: TGCGCCAGCAGCCAAGCTCCCGGGACAGGGGGTGCCAATGAGCAGTTCTTC.

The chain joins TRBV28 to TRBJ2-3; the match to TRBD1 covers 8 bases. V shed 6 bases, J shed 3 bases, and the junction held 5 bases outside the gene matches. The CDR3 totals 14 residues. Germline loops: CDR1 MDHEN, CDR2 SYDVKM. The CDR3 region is CASRRTGLTDTQYF. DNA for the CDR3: TGTGCCAGCAGGCGGACAGGGTTAACAGATACGCAGTATTTT.

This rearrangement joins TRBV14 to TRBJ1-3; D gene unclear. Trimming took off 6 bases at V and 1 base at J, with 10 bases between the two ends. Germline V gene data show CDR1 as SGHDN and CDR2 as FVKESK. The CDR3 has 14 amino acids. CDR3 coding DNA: TGTGCCAGCAGACCCTCAACGTCTGGAAACACCATATATTTT. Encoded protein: CASRPSTSGNTIYF.

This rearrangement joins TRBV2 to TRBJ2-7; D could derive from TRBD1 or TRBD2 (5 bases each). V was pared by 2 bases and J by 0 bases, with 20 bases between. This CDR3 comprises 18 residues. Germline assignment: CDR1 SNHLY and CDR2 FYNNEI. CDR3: CASSENPSGQGRSYEQYF. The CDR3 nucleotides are TGTGCCAGCAGTGAAAACCCGTCGGGGCAGGGCCGCTCCTACGAGCAGTACTTC.

The CDR3 nucleotides are TGTGCCAGCCCCTCCAGAAAGGGCACAGATACGCAGTATTTT. Protein: CASPSRKGTDTQYF. The chain joins TRBV25-1 to TRBJ2-3; D is unclear. Trimming pared 8 bases from V and 1 base from J, leaving 13 bases between. CDR3 length equals 14 residues. Germline V gene sequence: CDR1 MGHDK, CDR2 SYGVNS.

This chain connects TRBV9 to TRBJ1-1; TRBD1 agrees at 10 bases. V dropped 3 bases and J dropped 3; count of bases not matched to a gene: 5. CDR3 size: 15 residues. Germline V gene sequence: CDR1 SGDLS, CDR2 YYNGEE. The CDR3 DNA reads TGTGCCAGCAGCGCGGATGGACAGGGGGACACTGAAGCTTTCTTT. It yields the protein CASSADGQGDTEAFF.

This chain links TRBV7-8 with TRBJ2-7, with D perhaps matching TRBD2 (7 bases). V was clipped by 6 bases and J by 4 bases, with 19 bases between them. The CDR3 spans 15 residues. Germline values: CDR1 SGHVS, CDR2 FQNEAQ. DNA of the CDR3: TGTGCCAGCAGACCCCGGGGGCGGGAGACATACGAGCAGTACTTC. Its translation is CASRPRGRETYEQYF. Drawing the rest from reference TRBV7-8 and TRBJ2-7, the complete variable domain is GAGVSQSPRYKVAKRGQDVALRCDPISGHVSLFWYQQALGQGPEFLTYFQNEAQLDKSGLPSDRFFAERPEGSVSTLKIQRTQQEDSAVYLCASRPRGRETYEQYFGPGTRLTVT.

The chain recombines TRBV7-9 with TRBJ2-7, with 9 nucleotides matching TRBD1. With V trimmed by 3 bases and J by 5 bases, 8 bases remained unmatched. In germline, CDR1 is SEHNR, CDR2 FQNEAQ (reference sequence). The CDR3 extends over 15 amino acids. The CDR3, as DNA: TGTGCCAGCAGCTTGTACCCGGGACAGGGTCACGAGCAGTACTTC. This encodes CASSLYPGQGHEQYF.

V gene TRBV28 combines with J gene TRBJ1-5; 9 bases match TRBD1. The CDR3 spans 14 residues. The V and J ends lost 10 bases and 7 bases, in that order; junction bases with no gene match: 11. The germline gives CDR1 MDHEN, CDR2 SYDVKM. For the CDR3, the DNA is TGTGCCACCAGAGGGACAGGGCAGTCCCAGCCCCAGCATTTT. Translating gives CATRGTGQSQPQHF.

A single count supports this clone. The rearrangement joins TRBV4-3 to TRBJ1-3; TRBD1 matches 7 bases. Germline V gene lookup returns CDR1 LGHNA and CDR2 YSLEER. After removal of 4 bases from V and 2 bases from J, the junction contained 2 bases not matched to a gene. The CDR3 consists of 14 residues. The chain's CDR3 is CASSPTGPGNTIYF. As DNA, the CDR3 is TGCGCCAGCAGCCCGACAGGGCCTGGAAACACCATATATTTT.

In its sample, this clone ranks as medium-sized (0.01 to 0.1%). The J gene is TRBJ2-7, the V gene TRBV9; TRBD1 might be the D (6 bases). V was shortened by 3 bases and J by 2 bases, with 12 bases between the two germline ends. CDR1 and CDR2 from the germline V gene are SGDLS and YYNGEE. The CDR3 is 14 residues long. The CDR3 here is CASSGRDNAYEQYF. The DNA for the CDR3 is TGTGCCAGCAGCGGAAGGGACAACGCCTACGAGCAGTACTTC.

The CDR3, as DNA: TGCGCCAGCAGTGCGGGAGCCTACAATGAGCAGTTCTTC. This codes for CASSAGAYNEQFF. V is TRBV10-2 and J is TRBJ2-1, with D perhaps matching TRBD2 (6 bases). Germline assignment: CDR1 WSHSY and CDR2 SAAADI. The CDR3 spans 13 residues. Trimming left V 4 bases short and J 2 bases short, with 6 bases between.

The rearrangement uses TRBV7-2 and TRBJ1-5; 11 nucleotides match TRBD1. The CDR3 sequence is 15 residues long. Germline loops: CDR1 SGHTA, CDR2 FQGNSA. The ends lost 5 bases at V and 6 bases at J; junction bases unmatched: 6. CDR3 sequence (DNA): TGTGCCAGCAGCAAGGGACAGGGGGAGATTCAGCCCCAGCATTTT. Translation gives CASSKGQGEIQPQHF.

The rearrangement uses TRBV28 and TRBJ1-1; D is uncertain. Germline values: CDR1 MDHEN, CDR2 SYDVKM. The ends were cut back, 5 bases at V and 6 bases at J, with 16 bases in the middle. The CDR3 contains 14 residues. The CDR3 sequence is CASSPPRTASEAFF. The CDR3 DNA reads TGTGCCAGCAGTCCTCCCCGGACGGCCTCTGAAGCTTTCTTT. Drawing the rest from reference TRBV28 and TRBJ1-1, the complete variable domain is DVKVTQSSRYLVKRTGEKVFLECVQDMDHENMFWYRQDPGLGLRLIYFSYDVKMKEKGDIPEGYSVSREKKERFSLILESASTNQTSMYLCASSPPRTASEAFFGQGTRLTVV.

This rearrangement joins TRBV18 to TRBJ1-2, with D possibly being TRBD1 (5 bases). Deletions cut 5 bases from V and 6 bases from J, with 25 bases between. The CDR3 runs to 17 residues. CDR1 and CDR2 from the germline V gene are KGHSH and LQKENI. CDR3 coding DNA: TGTGCCAGCTCAGTCCGGGACGGCCTTTTTTACTTCGATGGCTACACCTTC. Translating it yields CASSVRDGLFYFDGYTF.

The CDR3 nucleotides are TGCGCCAGCAGCTTGGACCCCTCCTACGAGCAGTACTTC. Translating it yields CASSLDPSYEQYF. J is TRBJ2-7 and V is TRBV5-1; D is undetermined. V gave up 0 bases and J gave up 0 bases, with 4 bases separating them. The CDR3 has 13 amino acids. Germline V lookup: CDR1 SGHRS, CDR2 YFSETQ. Complete variable domain (other parts from reference TRBV5-1 and TRBJ2-7): KAGVTQTPRYLIKTRGQQVTLSCSPISGHRSVSWYQQTPGQGLQFLFEYFSETQRNKGNFPGRFSGRQFSNSRSEMNVSTLELGDSALYLCASSLDPSYEQYFGPGTRLTVT.

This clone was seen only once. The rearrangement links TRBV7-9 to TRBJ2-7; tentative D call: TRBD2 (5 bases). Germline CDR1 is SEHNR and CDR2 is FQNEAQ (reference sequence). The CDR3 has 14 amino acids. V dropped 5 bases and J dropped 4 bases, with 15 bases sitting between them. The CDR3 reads CASSPLVGVYEQYF. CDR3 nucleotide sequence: TGTGCCAGCAGCCCCCTCGTCGGGGTTTACGAGCAGTACTTC.

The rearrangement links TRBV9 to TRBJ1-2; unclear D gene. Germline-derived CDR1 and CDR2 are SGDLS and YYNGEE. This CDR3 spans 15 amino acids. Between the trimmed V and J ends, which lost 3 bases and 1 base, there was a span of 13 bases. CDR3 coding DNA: TGTGCCAGCAGCGCCCAACCCGACGTTAACTATGGCTACACCTTC. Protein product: CASSAQPDVNYGYTF.

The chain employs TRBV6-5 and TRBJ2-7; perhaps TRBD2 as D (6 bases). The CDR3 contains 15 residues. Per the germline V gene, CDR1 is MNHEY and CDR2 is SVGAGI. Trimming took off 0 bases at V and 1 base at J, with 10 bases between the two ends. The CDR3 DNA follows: TGTGCCAGCAGTTACTCGCCAGGGACTTCCTACGAGCAGTACTTC. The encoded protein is CASSYSPGTSYEQYF.

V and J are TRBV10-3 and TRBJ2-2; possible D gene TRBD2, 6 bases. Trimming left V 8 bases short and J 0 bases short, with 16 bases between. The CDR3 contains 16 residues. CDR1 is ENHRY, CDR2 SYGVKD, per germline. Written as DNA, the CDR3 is TGTGCCATCGGGTCTAGGCTAGCGTCGAACACCGGGGAGCTGTTTTTT. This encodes CAIGSRLASNTGELFF.

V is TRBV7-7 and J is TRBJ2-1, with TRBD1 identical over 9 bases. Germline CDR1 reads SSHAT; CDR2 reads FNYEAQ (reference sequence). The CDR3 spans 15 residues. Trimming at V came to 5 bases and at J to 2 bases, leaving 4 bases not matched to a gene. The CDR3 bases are TGTGCCAGCAGCCCCGGGACAGGGACCTACAATGAGCAGTTCTTC. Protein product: CASSPGTGTYNEQFF. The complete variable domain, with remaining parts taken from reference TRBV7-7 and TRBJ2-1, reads GAGVSQSPRYKVTKRGQDVTLRCDPISSHATLYWYQQALGQGPEFLTYFNYEAQPDKSGLPSDRFSAERPEGSISTLTIQRTEQRDSAMYRCASSPGTGTYNEQFFGPGTRLTVL.

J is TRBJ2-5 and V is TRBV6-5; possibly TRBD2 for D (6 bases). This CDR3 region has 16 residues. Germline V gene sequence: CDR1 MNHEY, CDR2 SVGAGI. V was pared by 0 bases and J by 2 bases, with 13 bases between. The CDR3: CASSYSGRGGQETQYF. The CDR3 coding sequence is TGTGCCAGCAGTTACTCGGGGCGGGGAGGACAAGAGACCCAGTACTTC.